This TCR beta chain was identified in a study of beta chain features in type 1 diabetes. General study results and limits: All four CD4+ subsets of Type 1 diabetes patients contained TCRB CDR3s that were moderately but significantly shorter.

All of the isolated RNA was reverse transcribed, so expressed TCRB transcripts were sequenced. The assay was immunoSEQ multiplex PCR, and TCRdb's table has in-frame clones only and misses some. Seen here are 250,000 to 350,000 clones, approximately 10% observed once, and the top ten hold approximately 0.016%. To note about this clone: Its antigen is undetermined.

CDR1 SGHTA and CDR2 FQGTGA come from the germline V gene. Between the trimmed V and J ends, which lost 0 bases and 8 bases, there was a span of 17 bases. The CDR3 sequence is 15 residues long. What was sequenced was naive CD4+ T cells from blood. The rearrangement links TRBV7-3 to TRBJ2-7; D may be TRBD2 (6 bases). The TCR sequence derives from a woman aged 25-40 years in good health. CDR3 nucleotide sequence: TGTGCCAGCAGCTTAACGCAGGGAGGACTGGTGAAGCAGTACTTC. Protein product: CASSLTQGGLVKQYF.